The 14 T cell receptor beta chains below all came from one sample that was sequenced in a study of blood T cell repertoires in COVID-19. Measured with immunoSEQ multiplex PCR; TCRdb has only the in-frame clones, and not every one. The sample has 200,000 to 250,000 clones, about 82% seen once. Sequences were obtained from peripheral blood. The receptors shown here come from a man between 45 and 60 years old with COVID-19, enrolled during active disease.

The chain employs TRBV3-1 (or the pseudogene TRBV3-2) and TRBJ1-1, with TRBD1 identical over 8 bases. This CDR3 is 15 amino acids long. Germline V gives CDR1 LGHDT, CDR2 YNNKEL (reference sequence). The V gene end was trimmed by 4 bases and the J gene end by 4 bases; junction bases not matched to a gene: 8. CDR3 in amino acids: CASSPTNTGGTEAFF. Here the CDR3 DNA reads TGTGCCAGCAGCCCCACTAACACAGGGGGCACTGAAGCTTTCTTT.

The V and J genes are TRBV18 and TRBJ2-7, with 8 bases lining up with TRBD2. The germline CDR1 and CDR2 sequences are KGHSH and LQKENI. The V gene end was trimmed by 1 base and the J gene end by 2 bases; junction bases not matched to a gene: 4. This CDR3 comprises 15 residues. The DNA for the CDR3 is TGTGCCAGCTCACCACAGCCCGGGGGGGCCTACGAGCAGTACTTC. As protein: CASSPQPGGAYEQYF.

The chain has TRBV5-1 and TRBJ2-3; 11 bases align to TRBD1. Per the germline V gene, CDR1 is SGHRS and CDR2 is YFSETQ. With V trimmed by 6 bases and J by 8 bases, 17 bases remained unmatched. The CDR3 is 17 amino acids. CDR3 amino acids: CASKPVPGQGGISTQYF. The CDR3 bases are TGCGCCAGCAAACCCGTACCGGGACAGGGGGGAATTAGTACGCAGTATTTT. The entire variable domain, with the rest obtained from reference TRBV5-1 and TRBJ2-3, is as follows: KAGVTQTPRYLIKTRGQQVTLSCSPISGHRSVSWYQQTPGQGLQFLFEYFSETQRNKGNFPGRFSGRQFSNSRSEMNVSTLELGDSALYLCASKPVPGQGGISTQYFGPGTRLTVL.

V gene TRBV7-8 combines with J gene TRBJ2-7, with D possibly being TRBD2 (5 bases). CDR3 length equals 14 residues. Germline V CDR1 and CDR2: SGHVS, FQNEAQ. V was trimmed by 5 bases and J by 7 bases, leaving 18 bases between them. DNA of the CDR3: TGTGCCAGCAGCCCAAACCGGTCACCGGGGGAGCAGTACTTC. Translation gives CASSPNRSPGEQYF.

The V call is TRBV30, the J call TRBJ1-2, with a possible D match to TRBD1 (6 bases). Trimming stripped 6 bases from V and 7 bases from J, with 15 bases between. CDR1 is GTSNPN, CDR2 SVGIG, per germline (reference sequence). This CDR3 has 12 residues. CDR3 loop: CACPRQGPGYTF. In nucleotides, the CDR3 is TGTGCCTGCCCCCGGCAGGGGCCTGGCTACACCTTC.

The gene calls are TRBV16 and TRBJ1-2, with TRBD1 matching 8 bases. CDR1 KGHSY and CDR2 FQNENV come from the germline V gene. Trimming at V came to 5 bases and at J to 11 bases, leaving 10 bases not matched to a gene. The CDR3 extends over 13 amino acids. The DNA for the CDR3 is TGTGCCAGCAGCGGGGACAGGTTTGGTGGATACACCTTC. This translates into CASSGDRFGGYTF.

This clone was observed once. The sample contains more than one DNA sequence encoding this CDR3. V and J are TRBV6-5 and TRBJ1-2; D possibly corresponds to TRBD1 (6 bases). The CDR3 runs 14 residues. CDR1 is MNHEY and CDR2 is SVGAGI in the germline V gene. V lost 4 bases to trimming and J lost 4 bases, with 13 bases between them. The CDR3 nucleotides are TGTGCCAGCAGTTGGGGAACAGGGAGCTATGGCTACACCTTC. Translating it yields CASSWGTGSYGYTF.

The chain joins TRBV12-3 or TRBV12-4 to TRBJ2-7; 7 bases fit TRBD1. The CDR3 totals 13 residues. Trimming removed 7 bases from V and 6 bases from J; junction bases left unmatched: 9. The CDR3 coding sequence is TGTGCCAGCACCCAGACAGGGTACGGCGAGCAGTACTTC. As protein: CASTQTGYGEQYF.

CDR3 bases: TGTGCCAGCAGCCAAGGACAGGGGAGAACCTACAATGAGCAGTTCTTC. Protein: CASSQGQGRTYNEQFF. The chain has TRBV3-1 (or the pseudogene TRBV3-2) and TRBJ2-1; 8 nucleotides agree with TRBD1. Per the germline V gene, CDR1 is LGHDT and CDR2 is YNNKEL (reference sequence). J was trimmed by 2 bases and V by 1 base; bases with no gene match: 4. The CDR3 is 16 residues long.

In its sample, this clone was seen many times. The chain carries TRBV11-1 and TRBJ2-7, with D possibly matching TRBD2 (5 bases). Germline V gene sequence: CDR1 SGHAT, CDR2 FQDESV (reference sequence). This CDR3 contains 12 residues. The V and J ends lost 6 bases and 7 bases respectively, with 13 bases between them. The CDR3 region is CASSSGGFEQYF. DNA for the CDR3: TGTGCCAGCAGTTCAGGAGGTTTTGAGCAGTACTTC.

The CDR3 coding sequence is TGTGCCAGCCGAACCGGGACAGGGGGCGTGCAGCCCCAGCATTTT. Translating it yields CASRTGTGGVQPQHF. The chain uses TRBV19 and TRBJ1-5, with 12 bases aligning to TRBD1. Germline V gene sequence: CDR1 LNHDA, CDR2 SQIVND (reference sequence). After removal of 9 bases from V and 7 bases from J, the junction contained 10 bases not matched to a gene. This CDR3 is built from 15 residues.

The chain joins TRBV28 to TRBJ1-1; D possibly corresponds to TRBD1 (5 bases). This CDR3 spans 16 amino acids. Trimming took off 6 bases at V and 4 bases at J, with 21 bases between the two ends. In germline, CDR1 is MDHEN, CDR2 SYDVKM. The CDR3 region has the DNA TGTGCCAGCAGCACCCCCGGGGGGGGGTACCGCACTGAAGCTTTCTTT. Protein: CASSTPGGGYRTEAFF.

The V and J genes are TRBV21-1 and TRBJ1-1; TRBD1 is the table's D call and was not checked against the DNA. TRBV21-1 is shown as a pseudogene. The CDR3 loop spans 16 amino acids. The CDR3 DNA follows: TGTGCCAGCAGCAAAGCAAGGAGACAGGGTCCGGGTAAGATTTTCTTT. Its translation: CASSKARRQGPGKIFF.

In this sample, this clone turned up once. The genes are TRBV5-1 and TRBJ1-2, with 7 bases fitting TRBD1. Trimming took 0 bases from V and 4 from J; bases not matched to a gene: 6. The CDR3 covers 15 residues. The germline CDR1 and CDR2 sequences are SGHRS and YFSETQ. DNA of the CDR3: TGCGCCAGCAGCTTGGCCGAGGGGGCGAGCTATGGCTACACCTTC. It codes for CASSLAEGASYGYTF.